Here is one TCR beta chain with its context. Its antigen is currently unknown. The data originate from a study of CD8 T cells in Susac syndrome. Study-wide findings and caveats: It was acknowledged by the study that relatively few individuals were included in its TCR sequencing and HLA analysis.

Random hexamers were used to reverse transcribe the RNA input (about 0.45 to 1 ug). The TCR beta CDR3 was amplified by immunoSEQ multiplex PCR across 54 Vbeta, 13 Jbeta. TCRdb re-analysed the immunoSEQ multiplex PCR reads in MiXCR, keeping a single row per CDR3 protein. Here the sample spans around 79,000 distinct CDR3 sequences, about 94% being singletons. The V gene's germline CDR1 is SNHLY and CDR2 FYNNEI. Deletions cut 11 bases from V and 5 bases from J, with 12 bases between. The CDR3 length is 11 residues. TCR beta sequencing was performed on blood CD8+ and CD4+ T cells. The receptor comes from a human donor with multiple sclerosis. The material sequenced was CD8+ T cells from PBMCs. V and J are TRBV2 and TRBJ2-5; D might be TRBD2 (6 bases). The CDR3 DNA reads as TGTGCCCCCCGGAGGGGCGAGACCCAGTACTTC. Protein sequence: CAPRRGETQYF.